The clone carrying this T cell receptor beta chain was observed at least ten times. The library put unique molecular identifiers onto individual cDNA molecules. TCRdb re-called the RACE reads with MiXCR, one entry per CDR3 protein. The sample has 100,000 to 150,000 distinct CDR3 sequences; roughly 14% are singletons. CDR1 is KGHSH and CDR2 is LQKENI in the germline V gene. The CDR3 has 13 amino acids. J was trimmed by 6 bases and V by 3 bases; bases with no gene match: 5. As for time point: pre-sensitization, week 0. Treatment indicated: therapeutic diphenylcyclopropenone sensitization with weekly scalp DPC. This sample was taken from a study of human T cells and chemical hapten exposure. Turning to the study itself: Among samples, TCR yields varied mainly because of small differences in pooled library volume.

The chain joins TRBV18 to TRBJ2-7, with 7 positions matching TRBD1. The specimen was whole blood, collected in connection with sensitization to the hapten diphenylcyclopropenone (DPC). The TCR sequence derives from a young woman with alopecia areata. Some clones in this sample may be carry-over from other donors' samples. CDR3 sequence reads: CASSPDREGEQYF. The CDR3 bases are TGTGCCAGCTCACCCGACAGGGAAGGCGAGCAGTACTTC.